One sample yielded the 26 T cell receptor beta chains listed below, sequenced in a study of T-cell reconstitution after alpha-beta-depleted transplantation in children. During its preparation, the TCRbeta library received unique molecular identifiers. TCRdb processed the PCR reads anew with MiXCR; each CDR3 protein has one entry. The top ten hold approximately 4.5% of the sample, which has some 830,000 distinct CDR3 sequences, under 20% seen once. This specimen was PBMCs, mostly from graft donor cells, taken 360 days after TCRalphabeta/CD19-depleted stem cell transplant. Receptor source: a male patient aged 10 to 17 who had a stem cell transplant for acute lymphoblastic leukemia, so the T cells may come from the graft donor.

A remark on this clonotype: A much more abundant neighbour one base away suggests this may be a read error. This sequence joins TRBV12-3 or TRBV12-4 and TRBJ1-1; 11 bases are shared with TRBD1. The CDR3 has 15 residues. The CDR3 sequence: CPSSHGQGANTEAFF. The CDR3 DNA is TGTCCCAGCAGTCATGGACAGGGGGCGAACACTGAAGCTTTCTTT.

This clonotype was counted between two and nine times. The V call is TRBV10-3, the J call TRBJ2-7; 9 bases map to TRBD1. Trimming cost V 3 bases and J 4 bases; bases outside gene matches: 10. Germline-derived CDR1 and CDR2 are ENHRY and SYGVKD. The CDR3 sequence is 16 residues long. As DNA, the CDR3 is TGTGCCATCAGTGACTCCTCCGGGACAGGGCGATACGAGCAGTACTTC. It specifies CAISDSSGTGRYEQYF.

This chain connects TRBV11-3 to TRBJ1-1; 9 bases are a match to TRBD1. The CDR3 consists of 16 residues. CDR1 is SGHNT and CDR2 is YENEEA in the germline V gene. V dropped 5 bases and J dropped 2; count of bases not matched to a gene: 9. CDR3 bases: TGTGCCAGCAGCGCCGGACAGGGGTTCGGAAACACTGAAGCTTTCTTT. It yields the protein CASSAGQGFGNTEAFF.

This chain uses TRBV6-1 with TRBJ2-1; 9 nucleotides line up with TRBD2. Germline CDR1 MNHNS, CDR2 SASEGT. This CDR3 region has 17 residues. The V segment lost 6 bases and the J segment 5 bases; nucleotides outside the gene matches: 14. The CDR3 region is CASSSLRARLADNEQFF. CDR3 sequence (DNA): TGTGCCAGCAGCTCTCTTCGCGCCCGACTAGCGGACAATGAGCAGTTCTTC.

This sequence joins TRBV12-3 or TRBV12-4 and TRBJ1-5, with 9 bases matching TRBD1. This CDR3 spans 15 amino acids. V lost 3 bases, J lost 7 bases, and 7 bases stayed unmatched. The CDR3 here is CASSLRGTGRQPQHF. The CDR3 DNA reads TGTGCCAGCAGTTTGAGGGGGACAGGGCGGCAGCCCCAGCATTTT.

This clonotype occurred a few times. V usage is TRBV7-9 and J usage is TRBJ1-2; D is ambiguous. CDR1 is SEHNR and CDR2 is FQNEAQ in the germline V gene (reference sequence). V was pared by 4 bases and J by 4 bases, with 16 bases between. The CDR3 length is 15 residues. The CDR3 bases are TGTGCCAGCAGCTCTAGGGTGGGCAAGTCCTATGGCTACACCTTC. This encodes CASSSRVGKSYGYTF.

The genes are TRBV19 and TRBJ1-4; D possibly corresponds to TRBD1 (5 bases). The CDR3 is 13 amino acids. Trimming left V 9 bases short and J 0 bases short, with 8 bases between. Germline V gene data show CDR1 as LNHDA and CDR2 as SQIVND (reference sequence). The DNA of the CDR3 is TGTGCCAGGAAGACAGCAACTAATGAAAAACTGTTTTTT. The encoded protein is CARKTATNEKLFF.

DNA of the CDR3: TGCAGTGCTAGAGGGGTCCTCGCCCGCACAGATACGCAGTATTTT. Protein: CSARGVLARTDTQYF. The rearrangement links TRBV20-1 to TRBJ2-3; D gene ambiguous. Germline CDR1 DFQATT, CDR2 SNEGSKA (reference sequence). The CDR3 contains 15 residues. V was cut by 1 base and J by 1 base, with 12 bases left in between.

This clonotype was recorded a few times. The rearrangement joins TRBV12-5 to TRBJ2-2; 10 bases align to TRBD2. Germline loops: CDR1 LGHNT, CDR2 FRNRAP. V dropped 3 bases and J dropped 2; count of bases not matched to a gene: 6. The CDR3 consists of 17 residues. The CDR3 DNA reads as TGTGCTAGTGGTTTCTCCCGGACTAGCGGAAACACCGGGGAGCTGTTTTTT. Translated, it gives CASGFSRTSGNTGELFF.

The chain combines TRBV9 with TRBJ2-2, with 15 bases lining up with TRBD2. The CDR3 is 16 residues long. CDR1 and CDR2 from the germline V gene are SGDLS and YYNGEE. The V and J ends lost 4 bases and 6 bases, in that order; junction bases with no gene match: 4. CDR3 sequence reads: CASSPWTSGRAGELFF. The CDR3 bases are TGTGCCAGCAGCCCCTGGACTAGCGGGAGGGCCGGGGAGCTGTTTTTT.

This clonotype has only a few counts. V usage is TRBV19 and J usage is TRBJ2-7, with D maybe TRBD2 (5 bases). Between the trimmed V and J ends, which lost 3 bases and 5 bases, there was a span of 11 bases. Germline V gene data show CDR1 as LNHDA and CDR2 as SQIVND (reference sequence). The CDR3 totals 13 residues. The chain's CDR3 is CASSISRDNEQYF. As DNA, the CDR3 is TGTGCCAGTAGTATCTCCCGGGATAACGAGCAGTACTTC. The whole variable domain, remainder taken from reference TRBV19 and TRBJ2-7, is DGGITQSPKYLFRKEGQNVTLSCEQNLNHDAMYWYRQDPGQGLRLIYYSQIVNDFQKGDIAEGYSVSREKKESFPLTVTSAQKNPTAFYLCASSISRDNEQYFGPGTRLTVT.

This clonotype occurred a few times. V is TRBV6-5 and J is TRBJ2-7, with TRBD2 identical over 8 bases. Germline V gene data show CDR1 as MNHEY and CDR2 as SVGAGI. Trimming at V came to 0 bases and at J to 0 bases, leaving 7 bases not matched to a gene. CDR3 length: 17 residues. CDR3 residues: CASSYSPLAGHSYEQYF. For the CDR3, the DNA is TGTGCCAGCAGTTACTCGCCCTTAGCGGGGCACTCCTACGAGCAGTACTTC.

The V gene is TRBV7-9, the J gene TRBJ2-3, with D possibly TRBD2 on 6 matching bases. V was trimmed by 8 bases and J by 0 bases, leaving 15 bases between them. Germline loops: CDR1 SEHNR, CDR2 FQNEAQ (reference sequence). There are 15 residues in the CDR3. The CDR3 loop is CASAILLASTDTQYF. The CDR3 nucleotides read TGTGCCAGCGCGATATTACTAGCTAGCACAGATACGCAGTATTTT.

The sample holds many counts of this clonotype. J is TRBJ2-5 and V is TRBV6-5, with 7 bases fitting TRBD2. CDR3 length: 15 amino acids. With 2 bases clipped from V and 5 bases from J, the junction kept 8 bases outside the gene matches. The germline V gene has CDR1 MNHEY and CDR2 SVGAGI. The CDR3 coding sequence is TGTGCCAGCAGTTACACGGGGGGAGTCGGGGAGACCCAGTACTTC. Its protein is CASSYTGGVGETQYF.

This clonotype was recorded many times. The genes are TRBV12-3 or TRBV12-4 and TRBJ1-1; weak D call: TRBD1 (6 bases). With 5 bases removed from V and 5 bases from J, the gap between germline ends came to 18 bases. The CDR3 covers 15 residues. The CDR3, as DNA: TGTGCCAGCAGTCCCCTCGGGGGGCGTAGGACTGAAGCTTTCTTT. Protein sequence: CASSPLGGRRTEAFF.

This clonotype was counted only a few times. CDR3 in amino acids: CASSPTTDRGYEQYF. CDR3 nucleotides: TGTGCCAGCAGTCCAACAACGGACAGGGGTTACGAGCAGTACTTC. The rearrangement uses TRBV27 and TRBJ2-7; 9 nucleotides agree with TRBD1. The ends lost 5 bases at V and 4 bases at J; junction bases unmatched: 9. Germline V gene sequence: CDR1 MNHEY, CDR2 SMNVEV (reference sequence). This CDR3 has 15 amino acids.

This clonotype was counted once. The chain combines TRBV7-6 with TRBJ2-7; D remains ambiguous. The CDR3 extends over 14 amino acids. Germline CDR1 and CDR2: SGHVS and FNYEAQ. V was trimmed by 5 bases and J by 1 base, leaving 12 bases between them. The CDR3 DNA reads as TGTGCCAGCAGCATCACCCCTGGATCCTACGAGCAGTACTTC. Its translation: CASSITPGSYEQYF.

This clonotype was picked up a small number of times. The chain recombines TRBV6-1 with TRBJ1-1; 7 bases are a match to TRBD1. The ends lost 6 bases at V and 6 bases at J; junction bases unmatched: 7. The CDR3 spans 13 residues. Germline assignment: CDR1 MNHNS and CDR2 SASEGT. The CDR3 loop is CASRPDRVAEAFF. The CDR3 DNA reads TGTGCCAGCAGACCCGACAGGGTTGCTGAAGCTTTCTTT.

The J gene is TRBJ2-1, the V gene TRBV9, with 8 bases identical to TRBD2. The germline V gene has CDR1 SGDLS and CDR2 YYNGEE. V dropped 3 bases and J dropped 5; count of bases not matched to a gene: 16. This CDR3 has 18 amino acids. The CDR3 DNA is TGTGCCAGCAGCGAGCCCTCCTTCACTAGCGGAGCCCACAATGAGCAGTTCTTC. It is translated as CASSEPSFTSGAHNEQFF. The full variable domain, completed using reference TRBV9 and TRBJ2-1, is DSGVTQTPKHLITATGQRVTLRCSPRSGDLSVYWYQQSLDQGLQFLIQYYNGEERAKGNILERFSAQQFPDLHSELNLSSLELGDSALYFCASSEPSFTSGAHNEQFFGPGTRLTVL.

This clonotype was observed a few times. The chain recombines TRBV29-1 with TRBJ2-5; D is unresolved. There are 13 residues in the CDR3. Trimming took off 1 base at V and 4 bases at J, with 10 bases between the two ends. The germline V gene encodes CDR1 SQVTM and CDR2 ANQGSEA. CDR3 nucleotides: TGCAGCGTTGAAGTTCTTAGGACAGAGACCCAGTACTTC. Amino acids: CSVEVLRTETQYF.

CDR3 sequence (DNA): TGTGCCAGCAGTGATAGGGGGGCCGGCAATCAGCCCCAGCATTTT. Protein sequence: CASSDRGAGNQPQHF. The rearrangement links TRBV27 to TRBJ1-5; perhaps TRBD1 as D (6 bases). This CDR3 is built from 15 residues. Trimming took 5 bases from V and 2 from J, leaving 13 bases between them. CDR1 is MNHEY, CDR2 SMNVEV, per germline (reference sequence).

This clonotype has at least ten counts. The chain carries TRBV5-1 and TRBJ2-1; D gene ambiguous. CDR3 size: 15 residues. CDR1 is SGHRS and CDR2 is YFSETQ in the germline V gene. With 0 bases removed from V and 0 bases from J, the gap between germline ends came to 7 bases. The CDR3 nucleotides are TGCGCCAGCAGCTTGGGTTCCCCCTCCTACAATGAGCAGTTCTTC. Amino acid sequence: CASSLGSPSYNEQFF.

The chain uses TRBV27 and TRBJ1-6; TRBD1 matches at 10 bases. Trimming took 11 bases from V and 7 from J; bases not matched to a gene: 11. Germline assignment: CDR1 MNHEY and CDR2 SMNVEV (reference sequence). The CDR3 is made up of 15 amino acids. Written as DNA, the CDR3 is TGTGCCGTCCGGGGGACAGGGGTGAGAAATTCACCCCTCCACTTT. Translated, it gives CAVRGTGVRNSPLHF.

This chain joins TRBV15 and TRBJ2-7; D not resolved. The CDR3 is made up of 14 amino acids. CDR1 is LNHNV, CDR2 YYDKDF, per germline (reference sequence). V was trimmed by 4 bases and J by 3 bases, leaving 13 bases between them. CDR3 amino acids: CATSKRSSDYEQYF. In DNA form, the CDR3 reads TGTGCCACCAGCAAACGTAGCTCCGACTACGAGCAGTACTTC. The full variable domain, its missing parts supplied by reference TRBV15 and TRBJ2-7, is DAMVIQNPRYQVTQFGKPVTLSCSQTLNHNVMYWYQQKSSQAPKLLFHYYDKDFNNEADTPDNFQSRRPNTSFCFLDIRSPGLGDTAMYLCATSKRSSDYEQYFGPGTRLTVT.

Here the CDR3 reads CASRVKTHHTEAFF. The CDR3 DNA is TGTGCCAGCAGAGTTAAGACCCACCACACTGAAGCTTTCTTT. This chain connects TRBV12-3 or TRBV12-4 to TRBJ1-1; D is unclear. The CDR3 covers 14 residues. V gave up 6 bases and J gave up 3 bases, with 14 bases separating them.

This clonotype was counted many times. The chain uses TRBV14 and TRBJ2-4; the D call may be TRBD1 or TRBD2 (5 bases each). Germline-derived CDR1 and CDR2 are SGHDN and FVKESK. Trimming pared 2 bases from V and 1 base from J, leaving 15 bases between. This CDR3 is built from 17 residues. The CDR3 here is CASSQTTGRRAKNIQYF. Here the CDR3 DNA reads TGTGCCAGCAGCCAAACAACAGGTCGGAGGGCCAAAAACATTCAGTACTTC.